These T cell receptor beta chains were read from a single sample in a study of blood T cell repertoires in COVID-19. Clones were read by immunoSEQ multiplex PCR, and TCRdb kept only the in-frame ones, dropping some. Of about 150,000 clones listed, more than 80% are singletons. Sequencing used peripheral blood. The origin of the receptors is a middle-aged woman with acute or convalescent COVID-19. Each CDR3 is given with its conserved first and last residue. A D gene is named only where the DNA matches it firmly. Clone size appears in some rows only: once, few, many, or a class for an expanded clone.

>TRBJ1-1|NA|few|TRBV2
TGTGCCAGCAAGAAGATGAACACAGGTCCTGAAGCTTTCTTT
CASKKMNTGPEAFF
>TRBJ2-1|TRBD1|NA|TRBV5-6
TGTGCCAGCAGCTGGTACTCGGGACAGGTTTACAATGAGCAGTTCTTC
CASSWYSGQVYNEQFF
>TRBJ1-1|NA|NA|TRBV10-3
TGTGCCATCAGGGCAGGGTTAACGAACACTGAAGCTTTCTTT
CAIRAGLTNTEAFF
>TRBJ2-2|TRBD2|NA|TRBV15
TGTGCCACCAGCAGAGATCCAGCGGGAGGGACGAACACCGGGGAGCTGTTTTTT
CATSRDPAGGTNTGELFF
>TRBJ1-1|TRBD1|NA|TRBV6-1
TGTGCCAGCACCCCGCTCGTGAGACAGGGAGTTGAAGCTTTCTTT
CASTPLVRQGVEAFF
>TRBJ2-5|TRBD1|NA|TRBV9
TGTGCCAGCAGCTCCCATGTAGGGGGCGGCGAGACCCAGTACTTC
CASSSHVGGGETQYF
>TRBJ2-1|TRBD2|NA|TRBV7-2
TGTGCCAGCAGCTTAGCTCCTCGGGGATTTAGCGGGAGGGCCTCCCCTTTCAATGAGCAGTTCTTC
CASSLAPRGFSGRASPFNEQFF
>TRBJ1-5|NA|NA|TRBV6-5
TGTGCCAGCAGTTACTCGGGCGGGGTGGGTCAGCCCCAGCATTTT
CASSYSGGVGQPQHF
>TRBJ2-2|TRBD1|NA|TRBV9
TGTGCCAGCACCGGGACAGTTAACACCGGGGAGCTGTTTTTT
CASTGTVNTGELFF
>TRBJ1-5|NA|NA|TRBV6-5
TGTGCCAGCAGTTATTCGGTCCCACCTCAGCCCCAGCATTTT
CASSYSVPPQPQHF
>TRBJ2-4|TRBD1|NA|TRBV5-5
TGTGCCAGCAGCCGAGACAGGGGAGTAAACATTCAGTACTTC
CASSRDRGVNIQYF
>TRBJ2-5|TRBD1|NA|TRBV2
TGTGCCAGCAGTGAAACAGGGGTTTATAGGGAGACCCAGTACTTC
CASSETGVYRETQYF
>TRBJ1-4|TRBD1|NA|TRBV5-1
TGCGCCAGCAGCTTTCAGGGGGCCGAAGAAAAACTGTTTTTT
CASSFQGAEEKLFF
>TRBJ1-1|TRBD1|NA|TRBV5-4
TGTGCCAGCAGATCTCCGGGACAGGGTGGTACTGAAGCTTTCTTT
CASRSPGQGGTEAFF
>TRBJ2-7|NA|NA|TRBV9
TGTGCCAGCAGTATTGCAGGTAGCTCCTACGAGCAGTACTTC
CASSIAGSSYEQYF
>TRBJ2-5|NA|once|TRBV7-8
TGTGCCAGCAGCTCCCTCGGGGATTTGCACGAGACCCAGTACTTC
CASSSLGDLHETQYF
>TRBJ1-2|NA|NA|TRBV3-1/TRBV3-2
TGTGCCAGCAGATCTTTGGGTGAGCGGGTTGGTGGCTACACCTTC
CASRSLGERVGGYTF
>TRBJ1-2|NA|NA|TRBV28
TGTGCCAGCAGCGAACAAACTGGATGGGGGGACTATGGCTACACCTTC
CASSEQTGWGDYGYTF
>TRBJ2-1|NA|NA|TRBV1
TGCACCAGCAGCACACGTAGGTGGAACTACTACAATGAGCAGTTCTTC
CTSSTRRWNYYNEQFF
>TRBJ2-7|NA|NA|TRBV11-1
TGTGCCAGCAGCTTTCGGGTAGGGGACTACGAGCAGTACTTC
CASSFRVGDYEQYF